The sample holds many counts of the clone carrying this TCR beta chain. Its target is not known. Carried by the TCR beta cDNA libraries were unique molecular identifiers. Researchers reported 400,000 to 550,000 cDNA molecules coming from roughly 1 to 10 million T cells. In TCRdb, the PCR reads were re-called with MiXCR into one record per CDR3 protein. The profile covers around 200,000 distinct CDR3 sequences, with over 25% appearing a single time and about 3.7% taken by the ten largest. The entry originates in a study of post-analysis software for immune sequencing data. Study results and limitations: The five TRBV segments detected at higher frequency in patients than in controls included TRBV5-6, TRBV5-1 and TRBV20-1. There was significantly lower normalized Chao1 diversity in multiple sclerosis patients than in controls.

V lost 4 bases to trimming and J lost 3 bases, with 8 bases between them. The CDR3 spans 12 residues. Per the germline V gene, CDR1 is DFQATT and CDR2 is SNEGSKA (reference sequence). Sequencing input: blood. The origin of this receptor is a girl aged 2 to 17 with multiple sclerosis. The genes are TRBV20-1 and TRBJ2-3, with D uncertain. CDR3 sequence (DNA): TGCAGTGCTAAGGCCGGAACAGATACGCAGTATTTT. Translating it yields CSAKAGTDTQYF.